This T cell receptor (beta chain) appears in the sequencing data of a study of response to subunit inactivated influenza vaccine. Study-wide findings and caveats: Each seasonal flu vaccination may recruit only limited new T cells, authors suggested.

This clonotype was seen a few times. Its antigen is as yet unknown. CDR3 length: 14 amino acids. The V gene's germline CDR1 is MNHNS and CDR2 SASEGT. The V gene end was trimmed by 10 bases and the J gene end by 5 bases; junction bases not matched to a gene: 11. Via MiXCR, TCRdb re-called the RT-PCR reads, giving one row per CDR3 protein. The table shows hundreds of thousands of distinct CDR3 sequences, with around 11% occurring only once. The input for sequencing was PBMCs from blood, taken on the day of vaccination. The receptor comes from a man in his fifties who received an inactivated influenza vaccine. This chain joins TRBV6-1 and TRBJ2-7, with 10 nucleotides matching TRBD2. CDR3 nucleotides: TGTGCCACTACGCCGGGACTAGCGATCGACGAGCAGTACTTC. This sequence encodes CATTPGLAIDEQYF.